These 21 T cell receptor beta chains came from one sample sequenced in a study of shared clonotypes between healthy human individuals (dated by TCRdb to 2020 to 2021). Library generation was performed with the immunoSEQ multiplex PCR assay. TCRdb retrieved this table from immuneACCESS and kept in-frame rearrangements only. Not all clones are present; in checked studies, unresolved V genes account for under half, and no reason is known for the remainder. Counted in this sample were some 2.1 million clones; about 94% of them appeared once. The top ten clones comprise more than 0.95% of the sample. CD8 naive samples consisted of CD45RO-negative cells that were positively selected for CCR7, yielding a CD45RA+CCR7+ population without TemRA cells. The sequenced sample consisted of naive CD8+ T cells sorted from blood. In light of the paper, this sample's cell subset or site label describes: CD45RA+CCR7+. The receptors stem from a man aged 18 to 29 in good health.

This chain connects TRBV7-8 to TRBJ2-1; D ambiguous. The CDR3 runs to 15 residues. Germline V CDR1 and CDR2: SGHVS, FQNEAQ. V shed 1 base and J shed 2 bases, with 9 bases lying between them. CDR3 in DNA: TGTGCCAGCAGCTTAGGCGGCTATACCTACAATGAGCAGTTCTTC. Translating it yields CASSLGGYTYNEQFF.

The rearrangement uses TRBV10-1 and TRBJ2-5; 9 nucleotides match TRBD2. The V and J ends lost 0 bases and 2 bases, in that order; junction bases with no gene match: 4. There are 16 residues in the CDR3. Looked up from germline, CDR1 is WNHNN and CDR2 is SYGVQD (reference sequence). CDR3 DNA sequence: TGCGCCAGCAGTGAGTCGTTAGCGGGGGTTCAAGAGACCCAGTACTTC. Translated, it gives CASSESLAGVQETQYF.

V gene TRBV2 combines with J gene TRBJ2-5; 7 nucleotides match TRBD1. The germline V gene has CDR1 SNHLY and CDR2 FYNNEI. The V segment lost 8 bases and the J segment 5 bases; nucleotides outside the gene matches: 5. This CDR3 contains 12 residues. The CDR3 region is CASGMTGETQYF. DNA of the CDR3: TGTGCCAGCGGGATGACAGGGGAGACCCAGTACTTC. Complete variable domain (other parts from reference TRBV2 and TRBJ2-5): EPEVTQTPSHQVTQMGQEVILRCVPISNHLYFYWYRQILGQKVEFLVSFYNNEISEKSEIFDDQFSVERPDGSNFTLKIRSTKLEDSAMYFCASGMTGETQYFGPGTRLLVL.

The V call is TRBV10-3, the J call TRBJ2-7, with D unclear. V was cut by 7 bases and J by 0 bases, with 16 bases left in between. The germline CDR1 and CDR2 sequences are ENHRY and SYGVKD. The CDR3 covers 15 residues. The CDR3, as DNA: TGTGCCATCATGGGCGGCGACAAGAGCTCCTACGAGCAGTACTTC. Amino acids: CAIMGGDKSSYEQYF.

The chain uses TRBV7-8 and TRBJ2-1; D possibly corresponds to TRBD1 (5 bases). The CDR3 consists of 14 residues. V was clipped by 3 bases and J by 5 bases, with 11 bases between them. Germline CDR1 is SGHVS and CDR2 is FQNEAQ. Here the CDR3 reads CASSFLGVHNEQFF. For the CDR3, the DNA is TGTGCCAGCAGCTTTTTAGGGGTTCACAATGAGCAGTTCTTC.

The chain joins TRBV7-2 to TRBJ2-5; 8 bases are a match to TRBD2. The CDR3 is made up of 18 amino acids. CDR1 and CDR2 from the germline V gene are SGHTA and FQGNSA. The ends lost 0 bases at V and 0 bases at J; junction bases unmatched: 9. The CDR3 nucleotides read TGTGCCAGCAGCTTAGCGCCAGCGGGAGAGGGGAACCAAGAGACCCAGTACTTC. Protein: CASSLAPAGEGNQETQYF.

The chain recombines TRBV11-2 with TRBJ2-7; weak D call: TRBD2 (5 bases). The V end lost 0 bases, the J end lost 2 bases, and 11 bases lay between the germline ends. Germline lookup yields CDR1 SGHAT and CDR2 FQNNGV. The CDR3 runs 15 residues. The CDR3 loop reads CASSLDAGFAYEQYF. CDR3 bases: TGTGCCAGCAGCTTAGACGCGGGTTTCGCCTACGAGCAGTACTTC. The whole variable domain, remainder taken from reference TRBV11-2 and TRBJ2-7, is EAGVAQSPRYKIIEKRQSVAFWCNPISGHATLYWYQQILGQGPKLLIQFQNNGVVDDSQLPKDRFSAERLKGVDSTLKIQPAKLEDSAVYLCASSLDAGFAYEQYFGPGTRLTVT.

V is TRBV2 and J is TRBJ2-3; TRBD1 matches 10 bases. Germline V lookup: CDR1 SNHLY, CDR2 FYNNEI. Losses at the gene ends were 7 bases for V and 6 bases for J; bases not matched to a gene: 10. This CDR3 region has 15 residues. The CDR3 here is CASTRQGAVLDTQYF. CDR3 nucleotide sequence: TGTGCCAGCACAAGACAGGGGGCGGTCTTGGATACGCAGTATTTT.

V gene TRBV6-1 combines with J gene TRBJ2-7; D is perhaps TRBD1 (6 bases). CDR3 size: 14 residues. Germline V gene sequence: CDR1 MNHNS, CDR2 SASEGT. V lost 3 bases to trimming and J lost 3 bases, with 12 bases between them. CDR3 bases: TGTGCCAGCAGTGATTGGCAGGGGAACTACGAGCAGTACTTC. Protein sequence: CASSDWQGNYEQYF.

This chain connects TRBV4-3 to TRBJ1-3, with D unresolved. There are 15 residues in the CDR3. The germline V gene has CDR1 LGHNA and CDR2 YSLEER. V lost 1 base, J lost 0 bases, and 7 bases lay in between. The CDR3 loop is CASSQGDASGNTIYF. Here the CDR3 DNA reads TGCGCCAGCAGCCAAGGAGACGCCTCTGGAAACACCATATATTTT.

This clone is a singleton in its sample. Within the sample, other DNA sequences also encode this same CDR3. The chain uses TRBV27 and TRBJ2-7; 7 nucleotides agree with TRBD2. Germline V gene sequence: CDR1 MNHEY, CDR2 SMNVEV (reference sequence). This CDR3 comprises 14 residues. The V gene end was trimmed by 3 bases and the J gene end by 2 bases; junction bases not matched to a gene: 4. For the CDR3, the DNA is TGTGCCAGCAGTTTGTCTAGCGGTGCCTACGAGCAGTACTTC. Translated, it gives CASSLSSGAYEQYF.

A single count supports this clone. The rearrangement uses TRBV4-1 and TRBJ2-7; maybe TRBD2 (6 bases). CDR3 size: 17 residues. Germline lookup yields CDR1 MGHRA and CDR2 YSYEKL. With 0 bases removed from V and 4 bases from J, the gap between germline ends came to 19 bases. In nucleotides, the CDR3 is TGCGCCAGCAGCCAAGAACCCCAGACGGGAGTAGGTTACGAGCAGTACTTC. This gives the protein CASSQEPQTGVGYEQYF.

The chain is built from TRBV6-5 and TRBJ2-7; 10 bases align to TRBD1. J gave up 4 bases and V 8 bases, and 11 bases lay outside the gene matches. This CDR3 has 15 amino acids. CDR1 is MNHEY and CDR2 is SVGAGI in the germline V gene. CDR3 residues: CASSEEGQGNYEQYF. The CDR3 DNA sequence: TGTGCCAGCTCAGAGGAGGGACAGGGGAATTACGAGCAGTACTTC.

DNA of the CDR3: TGCGCCAGCAGCCAAGTAGTGTCCGGACAGGGTAATGAGCAGTTCTTC. Its protein product is CASSQVVSGQGNEQFF. The chain joins TRBV4-1 to TRBJ2-1, with 8 bases aligning to TRBD1. V lost 1 base and J lost 7; bases outside the gene matches: 9. The CDR3 runs 16 residues. Germline values: CDR1 MGHRA, CDR2 YSYEKL.

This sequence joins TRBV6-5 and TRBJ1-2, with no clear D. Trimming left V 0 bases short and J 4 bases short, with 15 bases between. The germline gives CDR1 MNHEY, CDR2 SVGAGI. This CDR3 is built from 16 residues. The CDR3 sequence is CASSYSSSLQVYGYTF. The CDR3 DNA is TGTGCCAGCAGTTACTCGAGTTCCCTGCAGGTCTATGGCTACACCTTC.

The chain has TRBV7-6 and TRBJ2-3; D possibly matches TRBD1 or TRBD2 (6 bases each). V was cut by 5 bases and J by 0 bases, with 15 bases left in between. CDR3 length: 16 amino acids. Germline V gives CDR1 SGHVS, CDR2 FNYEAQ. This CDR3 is CASSLPEGGSTDTQYF. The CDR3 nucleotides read TGTGCCAGCAGCCTTCCTGAAGGGGGGAGCACAGATACGCAGTATTTT.

CDR3 residues: CASSLYRGQETQYF. CDR3 sequence (DNA): TGTGCCAGCAGTTTATATAGGGGGCAAGAGACCCAGTACTTC. This chain links TRBV27 with TRBJ2-5; D possibly corresponds to TRBD1 (6 bases). The CDR3 contains 14 residues. Trimming pared 1 base from V and 2 bases from J, leaving 8 bases between. Germline CDR1 reads MNHEY; CDR2 reads SMNVEV (reference sequence).

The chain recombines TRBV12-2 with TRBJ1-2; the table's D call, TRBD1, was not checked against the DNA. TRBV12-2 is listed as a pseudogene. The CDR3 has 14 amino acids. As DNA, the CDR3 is TGTGCAAGTCGATCTTCGGACAGCTGCTATGGCTACACCTTC. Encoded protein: CASRSSDSCYGYTF.

The CDR3 bases are TGCGCCAGCAGCCAAGAGGGGGGGAGCACTGAAGCTTTCTTT. Its protein product is CASSQEGGSTEAFF. The rearrangement uses TRBV4-3 and TRBJ1-1; D perhaps matches TRBD1 (5 bases). Germline loops: CDR1 LGHNA, CDR2 YSLEER. Deletions cut 0 bases from V and 4 bases from J, with 9 bases between. The CDR3 length is 14 residues.

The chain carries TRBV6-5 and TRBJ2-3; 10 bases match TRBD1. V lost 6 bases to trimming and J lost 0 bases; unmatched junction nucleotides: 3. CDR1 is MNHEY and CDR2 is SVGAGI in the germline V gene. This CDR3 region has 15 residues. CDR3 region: CASSDRGPSTDTQYF. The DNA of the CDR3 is TGTGCCAGCAGCGACAGGGGGCCAAGCACAGATACGCAGTATTTT.

This chain's CDR3 is CASSLRGLVITDTQYF. The CDR3 DNA follows: TGCGCCAGCAGCTTGAGGGGACTAGTCATAACAGATACGCAGTATTTT. The chain is built from TRBV5-1 and TRBJ2-3; 8 bases line up with TRBD2. V shed 1 base, J shed 3 bases, and the junction held 7 bases outside the gene matches. The germline CDR1 and CDR2 sequences are SGHRS and YFSETQ. The CDR3 consists of 16 residues. The complete variable domain, with remaining parts taken from reference TRBV5-1 and TRBJ2-3, reads KAGVTQTPRYLIKTRGQQVTLSCSPISGHRSVSWYQQTPGQGLQFLFEYFSETQRNKGNFPGRFSGRQFSNSRSEMNVSTLELGDSALYLCASSLRGLVITDTQYFGPGTRLTVL.